The clone carrying this TCR beta chain has only one observation. Antigen: not known. Autoimmune disease history or systemic immunosuppression excluded patients. The sample belongs to a study of OX40 agonist ivuxolimab in advanced cancers. Broader study findings: Low normalized clonal expansion also occurred in some nonresponding patients.

Profiling relied on immunoSEQ multiplex PCR, and the TCRdb table lists in-frame clones only, not all of them. The sample gives some 97,000 clones, about 88% of which show up once; less than 0.2% is in the top ten. Trimming stripped 4 bases from V and 2 bases from J, with 10 bases between. CDR1 and CDR2 from the germline V gene are GTSNPN and SVGIG (reference sequence). The CDR3 contains 13 residues. The chain uses TRBV30 and TRBJ2-3; D gene ambiguous. This clonotype originated in an adult with an advanced solid tumor such as melanoma, head and neck, liver or kidney cancer. This specimen consisted of CD4+ or CD8+ T cells sorted from blood, obtained in a trial of the OX40 agonist ivuxolimab. CDR3 in DNA: TGTGCCTGGACCGGTCAGACCACAGATACGCAGTATTTT. Encoded protein: CAWTGQTTDTQYF.